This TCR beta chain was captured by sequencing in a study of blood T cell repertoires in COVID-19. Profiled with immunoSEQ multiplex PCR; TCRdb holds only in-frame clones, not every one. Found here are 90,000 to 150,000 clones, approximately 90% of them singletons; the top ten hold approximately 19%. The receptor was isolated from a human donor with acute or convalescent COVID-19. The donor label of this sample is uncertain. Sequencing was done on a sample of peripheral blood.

The CDR3 sequence is CASAPLNQPQHF. CDR3 in DNA: TGTGCCAGCGCCCCACTCAATCAGCCCCAGCATTTT. This sequence joins TRBV27 and TRBJ1-5; D not certain. This CDR3 is built from 12 residues. Trimming cost V 8 bases and J 3 bases, with 8 bases left between them. Germline V gives CDR1 MNHEY, CDR2 SMNVEV (reference sequence).